Listed below are T cell receptor beta chains from one sample, sequenced in a study of blood T cell repertoires in COVID-19. Sequencing used immunoSEQ multiplex PCR; TCRdb keeps in-frame clones, though not all of them. The profile shows hundreds of thousands of clones, 83% of them singletons. Source material: peripheral blood. These receptors came from a woman aged 30 to 39 with COVID-19, enrolled during active disease. The CDR3 runs from the conserved cysteine through the conserved F or W. A D gene is named only where the DNA matches it firmly. Some rows have no size entry. The others give once, few or many, or a class for an expanded clone.

abundance	v_gene	d_gene	j_gene	CDR3nt	CDR3aa
NA	TRBV19	NA	TRBJ1-2	TGTGCCAGTAGCTTCGGTGTGTCCGAGGTATATGGCTACACCTTC	CASSFGVSEVYGYTF
few	TRBV28	TRBD2	TRBJ2-3	TGTGCCAGCAGTCCGATGAGAGGGTTGGGGACTAGCGGGAACACAGATACGCAGTATTTT	CASSPMRGLGTSGNTDTQYF
NA	TRBV7-3	TRBD1	TRBJ1-2	TGTGCCAGCAGCCCCGGGACAGGACTCTATGGCTACACCTTC	CASSPGTGLYGYTF
NA	TRBV7-3	NA	TRBJ2-3	TGTGCCAGCAGCTGGGGCCAAGGCGCAGATACGCAGTATTTT	CASSWGQGADTQYF
NA	TRBV6-1	TRBD1	TRBJ2-7	TGTGCCAGCAGTGAGAAGGGACAGGGGTGGGAGGGAGCCTATGGGGAGCAGTACTTC	CASSEKGQGWEGAYGEQYF
few	TRBV7-2	NA	TRBJ2-3	TGTGCCAGCAGCTTTAGGACTAGCACAGATACGCAGTATTTT	CASSFRTSTDTQYF
NA	TRBV10-3	TRBD2	TRBJ2-2	TGTGCCATCACCGGACTAGCCGACACCGGGGAGCTGTTTTTT	CAITGLADTGELFF
NA	TRBV7-3	NA	TRBJ2-7	TGTGCCAGCAGCCCCCCCATCGAGCAGTACTTC	CASSPPIEQYF
NA	TRBV19	NA	TRBJ2-3	TGTGCCAGTAAACCAGCGGCTAGCACAGATACGCAGTATTTT	CASKPAASTDTQYF
few	TRBV4-1	TRBD2	TRBJ2-1	TGCGCCAGCAGCCAAGTAGCGGGGGAGGGCAATGAGCAGTTCTTC	CASSQVAGEGNEQFF
few	TRBV6-2/TRBV6-3	NA	TRBJ2-4	TGTGCCAGCAGTTACTCGAGCCGGGTACAAAACATTCAGTACTTC	CASSYSSRVQNIQYF
once	TRBV3-1/TRBV3-2	TRBD1	TRBJ2-7	TGTGCCAGCAGCCAATTCGGACAGGGGGAGGACGAGCAGTACTTC	CASSQFGQGEDEQYF